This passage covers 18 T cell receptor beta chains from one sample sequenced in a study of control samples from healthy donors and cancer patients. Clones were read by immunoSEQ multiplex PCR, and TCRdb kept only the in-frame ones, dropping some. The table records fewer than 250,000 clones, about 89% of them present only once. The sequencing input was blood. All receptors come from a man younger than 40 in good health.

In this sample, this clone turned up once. The DNA of the CDR3 is TGTGCCAGCAGCCGGACTAGCGGTCTTCTGGATGAGCAGTTCTTC. It specifies CASSRTSGLLDEQFF. The rearrangement links TRBV9 to TRBJ2-1; TRBD2 agrees at 10 bases. This CDR3 contains 15 residues. With 4 bases clipped from V and 8 bases from J, the junction kept 9 bases outside the gene matches. Germline CDR1 is SGDLS and CDR2 is YYNGEE.

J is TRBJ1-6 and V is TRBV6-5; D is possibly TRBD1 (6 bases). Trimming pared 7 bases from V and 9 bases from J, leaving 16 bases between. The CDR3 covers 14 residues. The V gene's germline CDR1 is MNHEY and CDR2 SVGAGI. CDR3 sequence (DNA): TGTGCCAGCACTACAGGGTCCAGTAGTTCACCCCTCCACTTT. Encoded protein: CASTTGSSSSPLHF.

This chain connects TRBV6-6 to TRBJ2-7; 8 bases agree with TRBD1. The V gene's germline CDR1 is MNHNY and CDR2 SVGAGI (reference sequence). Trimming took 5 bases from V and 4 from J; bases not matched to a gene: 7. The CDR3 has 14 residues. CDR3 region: CASSRTGKGYEQYF. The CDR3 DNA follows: TGTGCCAGCAGTAGGACAGGGAAGGGATACGAGCAGTACTTC.

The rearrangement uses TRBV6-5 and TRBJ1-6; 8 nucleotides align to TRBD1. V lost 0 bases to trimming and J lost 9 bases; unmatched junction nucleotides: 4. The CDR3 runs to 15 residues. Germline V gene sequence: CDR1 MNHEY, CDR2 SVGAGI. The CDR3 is CASSYSPGTGSPLHF. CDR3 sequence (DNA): TGTGCCAGCAGTTACTCCCCAGGGACAGGTTCACCCCTCCACTTT.

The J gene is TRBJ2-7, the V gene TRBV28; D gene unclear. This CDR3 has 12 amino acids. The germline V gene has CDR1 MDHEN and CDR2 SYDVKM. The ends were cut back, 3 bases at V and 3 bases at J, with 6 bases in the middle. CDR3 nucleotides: TGTGCCAGCAGTTTGCTGAGCTACGAGCAGTACTTC. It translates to CASSLLSYEQYF.

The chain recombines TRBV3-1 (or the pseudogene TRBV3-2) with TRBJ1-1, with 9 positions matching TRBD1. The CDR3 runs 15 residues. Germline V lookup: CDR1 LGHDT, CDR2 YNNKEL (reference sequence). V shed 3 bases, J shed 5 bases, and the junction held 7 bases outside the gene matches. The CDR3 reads CASSHTGQGGTEAFF. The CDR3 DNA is TGTGCCAGCAGCCATACGGGACAGGGCGGAACTGAAGCTTTCTTT.

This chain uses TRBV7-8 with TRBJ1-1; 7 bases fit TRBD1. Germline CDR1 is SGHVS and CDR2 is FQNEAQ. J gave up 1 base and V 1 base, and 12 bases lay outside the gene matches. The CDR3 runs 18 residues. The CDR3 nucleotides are TGTGCCAGCAGCTTAGGGTGGAAGGACAGGCAAGGGAACACTGAAGCTTTCTTT. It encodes CASSLGWKDRQGNTEAFF.

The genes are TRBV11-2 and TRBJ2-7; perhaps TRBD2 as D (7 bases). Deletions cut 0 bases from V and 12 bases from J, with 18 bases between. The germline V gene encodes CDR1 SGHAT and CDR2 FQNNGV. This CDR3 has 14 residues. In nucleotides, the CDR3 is TGTGCCAGCAGCTTAGAGGGGGGGGCCCGAGGGCTGTACTTC. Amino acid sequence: CASSLEGGARGLYF.

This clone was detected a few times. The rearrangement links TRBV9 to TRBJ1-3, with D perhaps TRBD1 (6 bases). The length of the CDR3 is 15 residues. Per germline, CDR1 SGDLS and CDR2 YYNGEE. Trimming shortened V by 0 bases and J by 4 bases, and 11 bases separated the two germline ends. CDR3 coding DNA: TGTGCCAGCAGCGTAGCTACGGGGGGCGGAAACACCATATATTTT. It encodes CASSVATGGGNTIYF.

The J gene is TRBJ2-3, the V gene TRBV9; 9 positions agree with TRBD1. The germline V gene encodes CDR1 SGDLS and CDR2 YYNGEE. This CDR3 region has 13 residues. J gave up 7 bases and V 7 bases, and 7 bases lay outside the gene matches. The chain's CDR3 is CASGRTGANTQYF. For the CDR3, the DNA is TGTGCCAGCGGACGGACAGGGGCAAATACGCAGTATTTT.

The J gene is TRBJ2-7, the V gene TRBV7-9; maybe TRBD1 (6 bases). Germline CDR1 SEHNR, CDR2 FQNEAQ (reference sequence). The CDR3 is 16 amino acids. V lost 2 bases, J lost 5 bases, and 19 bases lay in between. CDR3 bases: TGTGCCAGCAGCTTATTGTTGTCAGGGGAACCCAACGAGCAGTACTTC. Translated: CASSLLLSGEPNEQYF. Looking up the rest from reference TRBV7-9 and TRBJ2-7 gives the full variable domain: DTGVSQNPRHKITKRGQNVTFRCDPISEHNRLYWYRQTLGQGPEFLTYFQNEAQLEKSRLLSDRFSAERPKGSFSTLEIQRTEQGDSAMYLCASSLLLSGEPNEQYFGPGTRLTVT.

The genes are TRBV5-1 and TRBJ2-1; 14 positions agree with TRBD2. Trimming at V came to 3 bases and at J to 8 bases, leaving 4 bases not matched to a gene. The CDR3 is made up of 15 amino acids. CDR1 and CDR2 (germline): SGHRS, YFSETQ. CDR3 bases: TGCGCCAGCAGCTCGGGACTAGCGGGGGACTATGAGCAGTTCTTC. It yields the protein CASSSGLAGDYEQFF.

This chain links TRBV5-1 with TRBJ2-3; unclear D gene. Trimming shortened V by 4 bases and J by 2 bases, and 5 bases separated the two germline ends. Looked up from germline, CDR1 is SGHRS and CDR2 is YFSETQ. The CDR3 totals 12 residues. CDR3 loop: CASSVNTDTQYF. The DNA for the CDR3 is TGCGCCAGCAGCGTTAACACAGATACGCAGTATTTT. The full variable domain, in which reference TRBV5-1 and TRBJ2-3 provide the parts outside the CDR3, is KAGVTQTPRYLIKTRGQQVTLSCSPISGHRSVSWYQQTPGQGLQFLFEYFSETQRNKGNFPGRFSGRQFSNSRSEMNVSTLELGDSALYLCASSVNTDTQYFGPGTRLTVL.

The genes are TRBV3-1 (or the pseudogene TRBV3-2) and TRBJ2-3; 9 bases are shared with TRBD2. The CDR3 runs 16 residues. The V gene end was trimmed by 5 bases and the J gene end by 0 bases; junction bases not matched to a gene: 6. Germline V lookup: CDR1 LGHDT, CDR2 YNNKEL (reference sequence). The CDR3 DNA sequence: TGTGCCAGCAGCGGACAGCGGGGGGTTAGCACAGATACGCAGTATTTT. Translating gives CASSGQRGVSTDTQYF.

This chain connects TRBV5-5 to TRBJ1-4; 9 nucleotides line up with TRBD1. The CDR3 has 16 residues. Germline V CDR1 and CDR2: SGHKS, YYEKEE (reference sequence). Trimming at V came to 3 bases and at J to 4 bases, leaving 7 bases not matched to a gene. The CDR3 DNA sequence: TGTGCCAGCAGCTCGGACAGGGGAGCTCATAATGAAAAACTGTTTTTT. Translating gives CASSSDRGAHNEKLFF.

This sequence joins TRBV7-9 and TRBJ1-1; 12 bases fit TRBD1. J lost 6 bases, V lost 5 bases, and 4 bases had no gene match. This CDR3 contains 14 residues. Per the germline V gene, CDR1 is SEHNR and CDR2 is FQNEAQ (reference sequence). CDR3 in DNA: TGTGCCAGCAGCACGGGACAGGGGGCTTCTGAAGCTTTCTTT. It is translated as CASSTGQGASEAFF.

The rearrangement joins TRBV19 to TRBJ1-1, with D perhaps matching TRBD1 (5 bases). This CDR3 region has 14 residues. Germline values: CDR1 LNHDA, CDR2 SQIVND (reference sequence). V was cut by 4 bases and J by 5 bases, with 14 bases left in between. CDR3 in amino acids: CASSRTDGGTEAFF. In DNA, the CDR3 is TGTGCCAGTAGTAGGACCGATGGGGGGACTGAAGCTTTCTTT.

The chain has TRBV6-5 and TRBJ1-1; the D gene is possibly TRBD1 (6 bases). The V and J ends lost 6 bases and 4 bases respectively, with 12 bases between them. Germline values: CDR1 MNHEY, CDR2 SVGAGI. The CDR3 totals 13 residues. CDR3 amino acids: CASRGRDTTEAFF. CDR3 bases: TGTGCCAGCAGGGGCCGGGACACCACTGAAGCTTTCTTT.